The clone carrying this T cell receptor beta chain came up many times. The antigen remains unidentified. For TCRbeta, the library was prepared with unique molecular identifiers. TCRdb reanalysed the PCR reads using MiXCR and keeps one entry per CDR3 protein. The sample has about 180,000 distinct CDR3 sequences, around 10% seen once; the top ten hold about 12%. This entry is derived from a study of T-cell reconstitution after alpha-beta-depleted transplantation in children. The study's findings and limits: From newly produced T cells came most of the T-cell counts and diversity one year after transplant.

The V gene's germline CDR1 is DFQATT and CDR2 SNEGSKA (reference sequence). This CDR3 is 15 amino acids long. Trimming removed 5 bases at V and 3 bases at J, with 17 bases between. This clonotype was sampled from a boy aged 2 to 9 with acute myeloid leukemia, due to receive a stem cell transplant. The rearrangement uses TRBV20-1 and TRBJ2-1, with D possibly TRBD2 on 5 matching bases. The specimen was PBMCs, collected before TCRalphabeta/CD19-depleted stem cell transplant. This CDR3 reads CSAARVGSFYNEQFF. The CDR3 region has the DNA TGCAGTGCTGCACGGGTAGGGAGTTTCTACAATGAGCAGTTCTTC.